This TCR delta chain was found in a study of delta chain sequences of gamma delta T cells (dated by TCRdb to 2015 to 2018). Taking its sample share into account, this clone is large (0.1 to 1%). The clone's antigen remains unknown. Base qualities are not provided; no much larger clone lies one nucleotide away. Libraries were constructed by 5' RACE. The reads were generated on an Illumina MiSeq. TCRdb reran clone calling on the public reads with CATT; rows sharing one DNA sequence were then combined. This sample holds over 2,000 delta-chain clones; under 30% were observed only once. Together, the top ten hold approximately 18% of the sample. Clipping removes 3 bases from V and 2 bases from J, with 8 as the unmatched junction base count. Counted from cysteine to phenylalanine, this CDR3 has 18 amino acids. This entry keeps only the CDR3 DNA: 54 bases, framed from base 1. In the germline V gene, CDR1 corresponds to GEAIGNYY and CDR2 to EKD.

This TCR was recovered from a human donor in good health. The sequencing sample was made of either unsorted cells or a sorted T cell fraction (not recorded which). Rearrangement joined TRDV2 to TRDJ3; 8 bases in the junction line up with TRDD3. The CDR3: CACDDTGGRTWDTRQMFF. In nucleotide form, the sequence is TGTGCCTGTGACGATACTGGGGGCCGAACCTGGGACACCCGACAGATGTTTTTC.